The next 22 T cell receptor beta chains were all read from a single sample in a study of T cells in tumors after PD-1 blockade. Produced via immunoSEQ multiplex PCR; TCRdb's table is partial and in-frame only. The sample comprises several thousand clones, around two thirds of which are singletons, and 10% to 15% rests with the top ten. The sample here was tumor tissue, taken before anti-PD-1 treatment. The origin of the receptors is a human donor with basal cell carcinoma.

This chain uses TRBV6-5 with TRBJ2-3; D might be TRBD1 (6 bases). This CDR3 contains 13 residues. V lost 10 bases and J lost 2, with 13 bases in between. Per the germline V gene, CDR1 is MNHEY and CDR2 is SVGAGI. The CDR3 bases are TGTGCCAATTGGGGACAAGACACAGATACGCAGTATTTT. This encodes CANWGQDTDTQYF.

The V gene is TRBV7-2, the J gene TRBJ1-3; no firm D call. The V and J ends lost 5 bases and 0 bases respectively, with 11 bases between them. The CDR3 has 15 amino acids. CDR1 is SGHTA and CDR2 is FQGNSA in the germline V gene. The CDR3 spells CASSPGRGSGNTIYF. The DNA for the CDR3 is TGTGCCAGCAGCCCAGGACGGGGCTCTGGAAACACCATATATTTT.

The chain joins TRBV28 to TRBJ2-4, with 7 bases that match TRBD1. Germline V CDR1 and CDR2: MDHEN, SYDVKM. V was pared by 5 bases and J by 4 bases, with 11 bases of the junction left unmatched. The CDR3 sequence is 16 residues long. The CDR3 DNA sequence: TGTGCCAGCAGTCAAACCGGGACAGCCTTTAAAAACATTCAGTACTTC. Amino acids: CASSQTGTAFKNIQYF.

This clone was seen more than once but under ten times. J is TRBJ1-2 and V is TRBV7-2; D gene unclear. The length of the CDR3 is 13 residues. V was shortened by 3 bases and J by 1 base, with 6 bases between the two germline ends. CDR1 SGHTA and CDR2 FQGNSA come from the germline V gene. In DNA, the CDR3 is TGTGCCAGCAGCTTTTCGTATAACTATGGCTACACCTTC. Protein product: CASSFSYNYGYTF.

V usage is TRBV2 and J usage is TRBJ1-2; 7 nucleotides match TRBD1. CDR3 length: 15 residues. The germline V gene encodes CDR1 SNHLY and CDR2 FYNNEI. V dropped 8 bases and J dropped 1; count of bases not matched to a gene: 10. CDR3 sequence: CASRNEAGGNYGYTF. The CDR3 DNA reads as TGTGCCAGCCGAAATGAGGCAGGGGGTAACTATGGCTACACCTTC.

The rearrangement joins TRBV6-2 or TRBV6-3 to TRBJ2-7; D call uncertain. The germline CDR1 and CDR2 sequences are MNHEY and SVGEGT. This CDR3 comprises 13 residues. V shed 3 bases and J shed 3 bases, with 9 bases lying between them. The CDR3 DNA reads TGTGCCAGCAGTTATGCCGGTGACTACGAGCAGTACTTC. This gives the protein CASSYAGDYEQYF.

This clone has more than one count but fewer than ten. This chain uses TRBV7-2 with TRBJ1-2; 9 bases agree with TRBD1. The CDR3 sequence is 14 residues long. In germline, CDR1 is SGHTA, CDR2 FQGNSA. V lost 3 bases to trimming and J lost 8 bases; unmatched junction nucleotides: 7. The CDR3 nucleotides are TGTGCCAGCAGCTTCAACAGGGGGCAGGAAGGCTACACCTTC. Translating it yields CASSFNRGQEGYTF. The full variable domain, with the rest looked up from reference TRBV7-2 and TRBJ1-2, is GAGVSQSPSNKVTEKGKDVELRCDPISGHTALYWYRQSLGQGLEFLIYFQGNSAPDKSGLPSDRFSAERTGGSVSTLTIQRTQQEDSAVYLCASSFNRGQEGYTFGSGTRLTVV.

V usage is TRBV5-1 and J usage is TRBJ2-2, with 8 positions matching TRBD1. From germline, CDR1 is SGHRS and CDR2 YFSETQ. The CDR3 covers 15 residues. J was trimmed by 4 bases and V by 3 bases; bases with no gene match: 5. This CDR3 is CASSSGQVITGELFF. The DNA for the CDR3 is TGCGCCAGCAGCTCGGGACAGGTGATCACCGGGGAGCTGTTTTTT. Complete variable domain (other parts from reference TRBV5-1 and TRBJ2-2): KAGVTQTPRYLIKTRGQQVTLSCSPISGHRSVSWYQQTPGQGLQFLFEYFSETQRNKGNFPGRFSGRQFSNSRSEMNVSTLELGDSALYLCASSSGQVITGELFFGEGSRLTVL.

This clone was recorded a few times. V is TRBV5-4 and J is TRBJ1-2; 8 positions agree with TRBD1. The CDR3 sequence is 13 residues long. The V segment lost 3 bases and the J segment 4 bases; nucleotides outside the gene matches: 2. Germline CDR1 reads SGHNT; CDR2 reads YYREEE (reference sequence). In DNA form, the CDR3 reads TGTGCCAGCAGCTCGACAGGGGCCTATGGCTACACCTTC. It specifies CASSSTGAYGYTF.

J is TRBJ2-1 and V is TRBV6-5; 10 bases map to TRBD2. Germline V gives CDR1 MNHEY, CDR2 SVGAGI. The CDR3 consists of 14 residues. The CDR3 sequence: CGTRSGRANGEQFF. The CDR3 coding sequence is TGTGGAACAAGAAGCGGGAGGGCTAATGGTGAGCAGTTCTTC.

In this sample, this clone is large. The rearrangement joins TRBV6-1 to TRBJ1-5; D is unresolved. V lost 3 bases and J 4 bases, leaving 7 bases between the germline ends. The germline V gene has CDR1 MNHNS and CDR2 SASEGT. CDR3 length: 13 residues. This CDR3 reads CASSDISNQPQHF. CDR3 bases: TGTGCCAGCAGTGACATTTCTAATCAGCCCCAGCATTTT.

This chain links TRBV12-3 or TRBV12-4 with TRBJ1-2; no firm D call. V was shortened by 2 bases and J by 8 bases, with 9 bases between the two germline ends. The CDR3 is made up of 12 amino acids. The CDR3 sequence is CASSLMRSGYTF. DNA of the CDR3: TGTGCCAGCAGTTTAATGAGGTCGGGCTACACCTTC.

J is TRBJ2-7 and V is TRBV28, with TRBD1 identical over 7 bases. This CDR3 has 15 amino acids. V lost 8 bases, J lost 0 bases, and 10 bases stayed unmatched. In germline, CDR1 is MDHEN, CDR2 SYDVKM. In nucleotides, the CDR3 is TGTGCCAGCCCCCCCAGGGACAGAATCTCCTACGAGCAGTACTTC. Its translation is CASPPRDRISYEQYF. Drawing the rest from reference TRBV28 and TRBJ2-7, the complete variable domain is DVKVTQSSRYLVKRTGEKVFLECVQDMDHENMFWYRQDPGLGLRLIYFSYDVKMKEKGDIPEGYSVSREKKERFSLILESASTNQTSMYLCASPPRDRISYEQYFGPGTRLTVT.

The table lists this clone with a few counts. The genes are TRBV9 and TRBJ2-1; the D gene could be TRBD1 or TRBD2 (5 bases each). In germline, CDR1 is SGDLS, CDR2 YYNGEE. V lost 3 bases and J 9 bases, leaving 19 bases between the germline ends. This CDR3 contains 15 residues. CDR3 DNA sequence: TGTGCCAGCAGCGCGACGGACTCTTTAAGGGGTGAGCAGTTCTTC. As protein: CASSATDSLRGEQFF.

The J gene is TRBJ1-3, the V gene TRBV3-1 (or the pseudogene TRBV3-2); 10 positions match TRBD1. V was clipped by 10 bases and J by 6 bases; unmatched bases: 18. CDR3 size: 17 residues. CDR1 is LGHDT and CDR2 is YNNKEL in the germline V gene (reference sequence). The CDR3 nucleotides are TGTGCCACTTCCCCGAAAAGAGGGACAGGGGCCGAAAACACCATATATTTT. It yields the protein CATSPKRGTGAENTIYF.

V usage is TRBV19 and J usage is TRBJ1-2, with 9 bases identical to TRBD1. The germline gives CDR1 LNHDA, CDR2 SQIVND (reference sequence). V gave up 7 bases and J gave up 7 bases; unmatched junction bases: 10. The CDR3 contains 14 residues. CDR3 sequence: CASKHRGPDSGYTF. The CDR3 nucleotides are TGTGCCAGTAAACACAGGGGGCCGGATTCTGGCTACACCTTC.

This clone was seen just once. The CDR3 loop is CASRADATLYNEQFF. As DNA, the CDR3 is TGTGCCAGCAGGGCGGACGCTACCCTCTACAATGAGCAGTTCTTC. The chain recombines TRBV2 with TRBJ2-1; D gene ambiguous. CDR1 and CDR2 from the germline V gene are SNHLY and FYNNEI. The CDR3 has 15 residues. Trimming removed 6 bases from V and 3 bases from J, with 15 bases in between.

The chain employs TRBV28 and TRBJ1-5; 7 bases align to TRBD1. Germline trimming cut 3 bases from V and 14 bases from J; bases unmatched to any gene: 4. The CDR3 has 11 amino acids. The germline V gene has CDR1 MDHEN and CDR2 SYDVKM. In nucleotides, the CDR3 is TGTGCCAGCAGTTTCGGCGACAGGGAGCATTTT. It yields the protein CASSFGDREHF.

The chain couples TRBV5-6 to TRBJ1-2, with D tentatively TRBD1 (6 bases). There are 14 residues in the CDR3. The germline V and J ends were trimmed by 0 bases and 5 bases, with 11 bases remaining between them. The germline gives CDR1 SGHDT, CDR2 YYEEEE. CDR3 coding DNA: TGTGCCAGCAGCTTGGACAGGGCCTTGTATGGCTACACCTTC. This translates into CASSLDRALYGYTF.

The V and J genes are TRBV10-3 and TRBJ1-5; TRBD1 agrees at 7 bases. CDR1 ENHRY and CDR2 SYGVKD come from the germline V gene. V was pared by 6 bases and J by 2 bases, with 4 bases of the junction left unmatched. CDR3 length: 14 residues. In DNA form, the CDR3 reads TGTGCCATCAGCGAAACAGGGGGCAATCAGCCCCAGCATTTT. It translates to CAISETGGNQPQHF.

V gene TRBV7-2 combines with J gene TRBJ2-1; the D gene is possibly TRBD2 (5 bases). V lost 5 bases and J 9 bases, leaving 14 bases between the germline ends. Germline values: CDR1 SGHTA, CDR2 FQGNSA. This CDR3 comprises 13 residues. Written as DNA, the CDR3 is TGTGCCAGCAGCCGAGGACTCGGCTTTGAGCAGTTCTTC. Translating gives CASSRGLGFEQFF.

The chain has TRBV7-9 and TRBJ2-4; D might be TRBD1 or TRBD2, each matching 6 bases. Trimming took 5 bases from V and 2 from J, leaving 16 bases between them. CDR3 length: 16 amino acids. Per germline, CDR1 SEHNR and CDR2 FQNEAQ (reference sequence). CDR3 sequence reads: CASSRGGGATKNIQYF. CDR3 in DNA: TGTGCCAGCAGCCGTGGGGGCGGGGCCACCAAAAACATTCAGTACTTC.